This TCR beta chain was recorded in a study of T cell responses to AZD1222 COVID-19 vaccine. V was trimmed by 4 bases and J by 5 bases, leaving 10 bases between them. This CDR3 region has 14 residues. Germline V gene lookup returns CDR1 KGHDR and CDR2 SFDVKD. The assay was immunoSEQ multiplex PCR, and TCRdb's table has in-frame clones only and misses some. Here the sample spans approximately 150,000 clones, about 92% being singletons. The genes are TRBV24-1 and TRBJ2-2; D is possibly TRBD1 (6 bases). This TCR was sampled from an adult who received the AZD1222 COVID-19 vaccine. The sequences come from peripheral blood, collected 28 days after the second AZD1222 dose. This CDR3 reads CATSEQGYTGELFF. The DNA of the CDR3 is TGTGCCACCAGTGAACAGGGTTATACCGGGGAGCTGTTTTTT.